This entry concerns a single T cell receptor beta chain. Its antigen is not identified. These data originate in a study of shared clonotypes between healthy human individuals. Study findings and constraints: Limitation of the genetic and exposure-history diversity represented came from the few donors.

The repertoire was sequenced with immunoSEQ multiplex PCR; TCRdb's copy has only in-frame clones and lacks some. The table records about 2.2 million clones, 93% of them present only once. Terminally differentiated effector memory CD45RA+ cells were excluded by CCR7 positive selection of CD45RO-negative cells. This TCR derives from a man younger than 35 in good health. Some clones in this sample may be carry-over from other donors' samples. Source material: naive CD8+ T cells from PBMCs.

This chain's CDR3 is CASSPNLYEQYF. CDR3 in DNA: TGTGCCAGCAGCCCAAACCTATACGAGCAGTACTTC. The chain joins TRBV7-8 to TRBJ2-7, with D hard to call. CDR1 is SGHVS, CDR2 FQNEAQ, per germline. The CDR3 consists of 12 residues. V was pared by 5 bases and J by 4 bases, with 9 bases between.